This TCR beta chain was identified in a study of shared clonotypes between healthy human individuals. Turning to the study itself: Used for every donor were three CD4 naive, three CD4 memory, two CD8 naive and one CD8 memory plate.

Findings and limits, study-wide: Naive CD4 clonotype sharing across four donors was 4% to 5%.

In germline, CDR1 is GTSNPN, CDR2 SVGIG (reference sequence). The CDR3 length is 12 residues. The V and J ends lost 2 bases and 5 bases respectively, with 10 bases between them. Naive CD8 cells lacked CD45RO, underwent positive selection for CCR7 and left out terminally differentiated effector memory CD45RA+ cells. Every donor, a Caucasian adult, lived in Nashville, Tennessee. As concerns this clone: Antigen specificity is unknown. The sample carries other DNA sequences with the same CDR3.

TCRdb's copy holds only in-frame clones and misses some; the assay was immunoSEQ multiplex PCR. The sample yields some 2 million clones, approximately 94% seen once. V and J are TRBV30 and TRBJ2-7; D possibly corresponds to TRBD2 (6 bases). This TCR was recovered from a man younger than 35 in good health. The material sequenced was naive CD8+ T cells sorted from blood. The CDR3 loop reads CAWSSGGDEQYF. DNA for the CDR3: TGTGCCTGGAGTTCCGGAGGGGACGAGCAGTACTTC.